One and the same sample provided the 8 T cell receptor beta chains below, sequenced in a study of regulatory T cells in long-lasting Graves disease. Time point of the sample: persistent/refractory GD, antithyroid drugs over 5 years with positive TRAb. RNA isolated from PBMCs was used to make the TCR library. The TCR beta library used iRepertoire HTBI primers with Arm-PCR amplification of CDR3. Using its own MiXCR run on the multiplex PCR reads, TCRdb lists one record per CDR3 protein. The table records about 660,000 distinct CDR3 sequences, roughly 30% of them present only once. The input for sequencing was peripheral blood mononuclear cells (PBMCs), taken when the disease was refractory, from a patient treated with antithyroid drugs. The receptors were sampled from a female donor with Graves disease.

This sequence joins TRBV4-2 and TRBJ2-7, with TRBD2 matching 14 bases. Looked up from germline, CDR1 is LGHNA and CDR2 is YNFKEQ. This CDR3 is built from 17 residues. V lost 4 bases and J lost 3; bases outside the gene matches: 8. CDR3 bases: TGTGCCAGCAGCCCGTACCACGGGACTAGCGGGAGCTACGAGCAGTACTTC. It translates to CASSPYHGTSGSYEQYF.

This chain connects TRBV20-1 to TRBJ1-2; TRBD1 might be the D (5 bases). V lost 3 bases, J lost 0 bases, and 5 bases lay in between. CDR1 is DFQATT and CDR2 is SNEGSKA in the germline V gene (reference sequence). The CDR3 runs 12 residues. The CDR3 coding sequence is TGCAGTGCTAGGGGACCTAACTATGGCTACACCTTC. It translates to CSARGPNYGYTF.

The V gene is TRBV6-1, the J gene TRBJ1-5, with D unresolved. Trimming cost V 6 bases and J 3 bases, with 18 bases left between them. Germline CDR1 and CDR2: MNHNS and SASEGT. The CDR3 spans 16 residues. The CDR3 DNA sequence: TGTGCCAGCAGACCTACTGGAGCACGGAACAATCAGCCCCAGCATTTT. Its protein is CASRPTGARNNQPQHF.

This clonotype has only a few counts. The chain has TRBV30 and TRBJ1-2; unclear D gene. V was shortened by 0 bases and J by 2 bases, with 7 bases between the two germline ends. The CDR3 is 13 amino acids. From germline, CDR1 is GTSNPN and CDR2 SVGIG (reference sequence). CDR3 nucleotides: TGTGCCTGGAGTGTAACAGAGAACTATGGCTACACCTTC. It is translated as CAWSVTENYGYTF.

This clonotype turned up a few times. CDR3 amino acids: CASSSTLAGGRTDTQYF. The CDR3, as DNA: TGTGCCAGCAGCTCTACCCTAGCGGGAGGCCGCACAGATACGCAGTATTTT. The chain couples TRBV7-3 to TRBJ2-3; 11 bases agree with TRBD2. V trimming: 4 bases; J trimming: 1 base; junction bases outside the gene matches: 7. The germline CDR1 and CDR2 sequences are SGHTA and FQGTGA. The CDR3 length is 17 residues.

The chain has TRBV20-1 and TRBJ2-7; TRBD2 aligns across 11 bases. Germline V CDR1 and CDR2: DFQATT, SNEGSKA (reference sequence). J gave up 7 bases and V 4 bases, and 6 bases lay outside the gene matches. The CDR3 extends over 13 amino acids. CDR3 DNA: TGCAGTGCTACAGCTAGCGGGAGGCGGGAGCAGTACTTC. Its protein is CSATASGRREQYF.

CDR3 loop: CASSLAGWGLAGVETQYF. CDR3 DNA sequence: TGTGCCAGCAGCTTGGCCGGGTGGGGACTAGCGGGAGTGGAGACCCAGTACTTC. The gene calls are TRBV5-6 and TRBJ2-5; 14 bases agree with TRBD2. Per the germline V gene, CDR1 is SGHDT and CDR2 is YYEEEE. V shed 0 bases and J 5 bases; nucleotides not matched to a gene: 9. The CDR3 totals 18 residues.

Comments on this clonotype: A read error is possible here, since a much larger clone lies one base away. This chain uses TRBV6-4 with TRBJ1-6; 10 bases fit TRBD1. Germline V gene data show CDR1 as MRHNA and CDR2 as SNTAGT. V gave up 6 bases and J gave up 6 bases; unmatched junction bases: 5. This CDR3 is 15 amino acids long. The CDR3 bases are TGTGCCAGCAGCGAAAGGACAGGGGGTAATTCACCCCTCCACTTT. Its protein is CASSERTGGNSPLHF.